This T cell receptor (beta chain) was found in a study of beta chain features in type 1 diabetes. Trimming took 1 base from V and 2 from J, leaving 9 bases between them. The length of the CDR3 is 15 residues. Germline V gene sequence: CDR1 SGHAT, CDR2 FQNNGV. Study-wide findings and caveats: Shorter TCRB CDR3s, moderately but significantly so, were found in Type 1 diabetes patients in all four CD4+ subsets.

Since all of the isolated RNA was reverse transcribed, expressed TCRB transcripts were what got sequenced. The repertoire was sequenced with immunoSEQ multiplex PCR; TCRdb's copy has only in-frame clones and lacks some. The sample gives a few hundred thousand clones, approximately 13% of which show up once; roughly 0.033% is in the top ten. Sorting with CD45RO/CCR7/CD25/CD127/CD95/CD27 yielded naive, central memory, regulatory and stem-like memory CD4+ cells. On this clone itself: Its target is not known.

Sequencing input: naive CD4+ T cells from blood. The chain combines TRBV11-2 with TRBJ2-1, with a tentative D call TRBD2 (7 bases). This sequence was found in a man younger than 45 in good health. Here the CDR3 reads CASSLVGGPYNEQFF. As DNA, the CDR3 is TGTGCCAGCAGCTTAGTCGGGGGGCCCTACAATGAGCAGTTCTTC.